This TCR beta chain came from a study of regulatory and conventional T cells in RAG deficiency. A word on this clone: Its antigen is still unknown.

TCRdb keeps only in-frame clones here, not all; method: immunoSEQ multiplex PCR. The sample contains around 7,000 clones, about 90% of which appear only once. The length of the CDR3 is 12 residues. CDR1 SGHTA and CDR2 FQGNSA come from the germline V gene. Regulatory T cells were sorted from blood as CD4+ CD25-high CD127-low cells. Study-level findings and limits: Shannon entropy was markedly lower and Simpson indices higher in RAG-deficient patients than control T-cell subsets.

Another study also made use of these data, one on regulatory T cells. That paper notes: Primers: 52 TRBV forward and 13 TRBJ reverse. Patient repertoires had restricted TRB V-J pairs and skewed V and J usage, most in Tregs.

Input material: CD127- CD25+ CD4+ Tregs sorted from blood. This chain uses TRBV7-2 with TRBJ2-5; no firm D call. The J call may not be correct, given that the DNA end is closer to TRBJ2-7. The sequence came from a human donor in good health. The CDR3 loop reads CASSLESYEQYF. The DNA of the CDR3 is TGTGCCAGCAGCTTAGAAAGCTACGAGCAGTACTTC.